This is a list of T cell receptor beta chains from one sample in a study of blood T cell repertoires in COVID-19. The repertoire was sequenced with immunoSEQ multiplex PCR; TCRdb's copy has only in-frame clones and lacks some. The sample lists about 270,000 clones; approximately 85% were seen once. The material sequenced was peripheral blood. Receptors originate from a woman aged 80 or over with COVID-19, enrolled during active disease. The CDR3 runs from the conserved cysteine through the conserved F or W. D genes are given only for firm matches. Size values are once, few and many counts, or a class for expanded clones, and some rows have none.

- TRBJ2-6 TRBV27 TRBD1 TGTGCCAGCTCCAGAATACGGACAGGGGGGGCTGGGGCCAACGTCCTGACTTTC CASSRIRTGGAGANVLTF
- TRBJ1-3 TRBV7-6 - TGTGCCAGCAGCTTAGAAGGGGACTACTCTGGAAACACCATATATTTT CASSLEGDYSGNTIYF
- TRBJ1-5 TRBV7-9 - TGTGCCAGCAGCGCCGAGAATCAGCCCCAGCATTTT CASSAENQPQHF
- TRBJ1-5 TRBV12-3/TRBV12-4 - TGTGCCAGCAGTTTAGGGAGCTATCAGCCCCAGCATTTT CASSLGSYQPQHF
- TRBJ1-6 TRBV5-1 TRBD1 TGCGCCAGCGGCGAGACAGGGGAGGGTAGATCACCCCTCCACTTT CASGETGEGRSPLHF
- TRBJ2-1 TRBV10-1 TRBD2 TGCGCCAGCAGTGATGGGACTAGGGTTTCCTACAATGAGCAGTTCTTC CASSDGTRVSYNEQFF
- TRBJ2-7 TRBV6-6 TRBD2 TGTGCCAGCAGTTACGAGCGGGGGGCCTACGAGCAGTACTTC CASSYERGAYEQYF
- TRBJ1-2 TRBV4-1 - TGCGCCAGCAGCCAAGAGATGGGGGGATCCGGTGGCTACACCTTC CASSQEMGGSGGYTF
- TRBJ1-2 TRBV12-3/TRBV12-4 - TGTGCCAGCAGTTTAGGGGCCAACTATGGCTACACCTTC CASSLGANYGYTF
- TRBJ1-1 TRBV19 - TGTGCCAGTAGCACCTTGGGGGGGCTACGGGACACTGAAGCTTTCTTT CASSTLGGLRDTEAFF
- TRBJ1-2 TRBV4-3 TRBD1 TGCGCCAGCAGCCCTCGGACAGGGGGCAGCTATGGCTACACCTTC CASSPRTGGSYGYTF
- TRBJ1-6 TRBV3-1/TRBV3-2 - TGTGCCAGCAGCCAGCCCGGGGGTGGTTCACCCCTCCACTTT CASSQPGGGSPLHF
- TRBJ1-2 TRBV6-4 - TGTGCCAGCAGTGGCGGGGGCTATGGCTACACCTTC CASSGGGYGYTF
once TRBJ2-1 TRBV27 TRBD2 TGTGCCAGCAGCCAACAGGGACTAGCGGGGGGGCCCGACAATGAGCAGTTCTTC CASSQQGLAGGPDNEQFF
- TRBJ1-1 TRBV5-4 - TGTGCCAGCAGAATCGCGGAGAGGGCTGAAGCTTTCTTT CASRIAERAEAFF
- TRBJ2-1 TRBV6-2/TRBV6-3 - TGTGCCAGCAGTAACCGGAGACTGGATGAGCAGTTCTTC CASSNRRLDEQFF